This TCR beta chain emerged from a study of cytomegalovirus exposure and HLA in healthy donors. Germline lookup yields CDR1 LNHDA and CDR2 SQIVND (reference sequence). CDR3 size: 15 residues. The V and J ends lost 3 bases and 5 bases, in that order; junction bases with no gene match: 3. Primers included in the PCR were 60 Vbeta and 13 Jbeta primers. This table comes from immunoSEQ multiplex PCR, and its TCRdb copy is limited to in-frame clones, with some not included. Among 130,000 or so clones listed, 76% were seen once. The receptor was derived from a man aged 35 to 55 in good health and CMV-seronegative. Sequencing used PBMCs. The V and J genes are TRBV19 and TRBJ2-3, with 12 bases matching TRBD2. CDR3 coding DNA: TGTGCCAGTAGTATTCTAGCGGGAGGGAAAGATACGCAGTATTTT. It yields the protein CASSILAGGKDTQYF.